This is a list of T cell receptor beta chains from one sample in a study of CD8+ T cells in alopecia areata. Profiling relied on immunoSEQ multiplex PCR, and the TCRdb table lists in-frame clones only, not all of them. The sample has about 4,400 clones, around 68% seen once. The material was skin, obtained at week 4, from a patient treated with tofacitinib. These TCRs come from a human donor with alopecia areata. CDR3s include the opening cysteine and the closing phenylalanine or tryptophan. Each record gives: J gene, V gene, clone size, D gene, CDR3 DNA, CDR3 protein. A D gene is named only where the DNA matches it firmly. Clone size, where shown, is once, few, many, or a class for clones that have expanded.

TRBJ2-1,TRBV4-3,.,.,TGCGCCAGCAGCCAATCCATCGACAATGAGCAGTTCTTC,CASSQSIDNEQFF
TRBJ2-5,TRBV28,.,.,TGTGCCAGCAGTTTACGAGTGGAGACCCAGTACTTC,CASSLRVETQYF
TRBJ2-1,TRBV18,few,TRBD2,TGTGCCAGCTCACCACCGCGGCGGGAGTCGTCGAATGAGCAGTTCTTC,CASSPPRRESSNEQFF
TRBJ2-5,TRBV30,.,.,TGTGCCTGGAGGACCATCGGAGGGATTCAAGAGACCCAGTACTTC,CAWRTIGGIQETQYF
TRBJ2-3,TRBV2,.,.,TGTGCCAGCAGTGACAGGGATACGCAGTATTTT,CASSDRDTQYF
TRBJ2-7,TRBV4-1,.,.,TGCGCCAGCAGCCAACTCCCCTCCGGAACGCACGAGCAGTACTTC,CASSQLPSGTHEQYF
TRBJ2-7,TRBV5-1,.,TRBD2,TGCGCCAGCAGCTTACTAGCGGGAGGCCCCTCCGGCCACGAGCAGTACTTC,CASSLLAGGPSGHEQYF
TRBJ2-5,TRBV18,.,.,TGTGCCAGCTCACCACGGCCCCCCCGAGGGGAGACCCAGTACTTC,CASSPRPPRGETQYF
TRBJ2-3,TRBV4-1,.,.,TGCGCCAGCAGCCAAGAATGGGGTGATACGCAGTATTTT,CASSQEWGDTQYF
TRBJ1-2,TRBV2,.,TRBD1,TGTGCCAGCAGTCATAAGACAGGGACGAACTATGGCTACACCTTC,CASSHKTGTNYGYTF
TRBJ2-1,TRBV4-1,.,.,TGCGCCAGCAGCTCTCGACAAATTGGGTCGACGCTCAATGAGCAGTTCTTC,CASSSRQIGSTLNEQFF
TRBJ1-2,TRBV5-5,.,TRBD1,TGTGCCAGCAGCTTCCTGGGACAGGGAATCGACACCTTC,CASSFLGQGIDTF
TRBJ2-1,TRBV15,few,TRBD2,TGTGCCACCAGCAGAGATCGGAGCGGGAGCGATGAGCAGTTCTTC,CATSRDRSGSDEQFF
TRBJ2-7,TRBV5-1,.,.,TGCGCCAGCAGCTGGGACCCGTCCTACGAGCAGTACTTC,CASSWDPSYEQYF
TRBJ1-5,TRBV4-3,.,.,TGCGCCAGCAGCCAAGAGGGTAATAGCAATCAGCCCCAGCATTTT,CASSQEGNSNQPQHF
TRBJ1-2,TRBV30,few,.,TGTGCCTGGAGTGCGGACTTAAACGATGGCTACACCTTC,CAWSADLNDGYTF
TRBJ2-1,TRBV9,.,TRBD2,TGTGCCAGCAGCGATGAGCCGGGGGGGTACAATGAGCAGTTCTTC,CASSDEPGGYNEQFF
TRBJ2-2,TRBV5-1,few,.,TGCGCCAGCAGCTTTCTCACTCGGGACACCAACACCGGGGAGCTGTTTTTT,CASSFLTRDTNTGELFF
TRBJ2-7,TRBV4-2,few,TRBD1,TGTGCCAGCAGCCAATCGCATGGGACAGGGAGCTACGAGCAGTACTTC,CASSQSHGTGSYEQYF
TRBJ2-1,TRBV6-5,.,.,TGTGCCAGCAGTTTAACCGGAGGGGAGCAGTTCTTC,CASSLTGGEQFF
TRBJ2-2,TRBV7-2,.,TRBD2,TGTGCCAGCAGCTTAAGGGCGGGCGGGAGCAAAACCGGGGAGCTGTTTTTT,CASSLRAGGSKTGELFF
TRBJ1-2,TRBV6-5,.,.,TGTGCCAGCAGTTACGGAAAGCGGACAGCTAGGGGCTACACCTTC,CASSYGKRTARGYTF
TRBJ2-7,TRBV18,.,.,TGTGCCAGCTCACCAGGGCCCCAGGGGGAGCAGTACTTC,CASSPGPQGEQYF
TRBJ2-7,TRBV7-2,.,TRBD1,TGTGCCAGCTCGGGACAGGGAATTGGCGAGCAGTACTTC,CASSGQGIGEQYF
TRBJ2-7,TRBV14,few,TRBD1,TGTGCCAGCAGCCGGGACAGCCTCAGGGAGCAGTACTTC,CASSRDSLREQYF
TRBJ2-2,TRBV2,.,.,TGTGCCAGCAGTGACAGGAGATTCACCGGGGAGCTGTTTTTT,CASSDRRFTGELFF
TRBJ1-2,TRBV29-1,.,.,TGCAGCGTTGAACATCTGTGGGACCTCCCCACATATGGCTACACCTTC,CSVEHLWDLPTYGYTF
TRBJ2-7,TRBV18,.,TRBD1,TGTGCCAGCTCCCCCGGGACAGACTACGAGCAGTACTTC,CASSPGTDYEQYF
TRBJ2-2,TRBV5-8,.,TRBD1,TGTGCCAGCAGCCGAACTCGAACCGGGACAGGGGACACCGGGGAGCTGTTTTTT,CASSRTRTGTGDTGELFF
TRBJ2-3,TRBV7-9,few,.,TGTGCCAGCAGCACAGATACGCAGTATTTT,CASSTDTQYF
TRBJ2-1,TRBV5-4,.,TRBD2,TGTGCCAGCAGCTTGGCTAGCGGGATTGCCTACAATGAGCAGTTCTTC,CASSLASGIAYNEQFF
TRBJ1-2,TRBV7-2,.,.,TGTGCCAGCAGCGCGGACCCGAAGTATGGCTACACCTTC,CASSADPKYGYTF
TRBJ2-7,TRBV6-6,.,.,TGTGCCAGCAGGGCCTCCCGCGGGACAGCCTACGAGCAGTACTTC,CASRASRGTAYEQYF
TRBJ2-7,TRBV27,.,.,TGTGCCAGCAGTTCGGGCCCCACCTACTACGAGCAGTACTTC,CASSSGPTYYEQYF
TRBJ2-7,TRBV2,.,.,TGTGCCAGCAGTGACGGCGGGATGGGCTACGAGCAGTACTTC,CASSDGGMGYEQYF
TRBJ2-7,TRBV4-1,.,.,TGCGCCAGCAGCCAAGATGCGAGATATTTGGCAGGTGAAGGCAACGAGCAGTACTTC,CASSQDARYLAGEGNEQYF
TRBJ2-1,TRBV6-5,.,.,TGTGCCACTTCAGGGCGGAATGCCTACAATGAGCAGTTCTTC,CATSGRNAYNEQFF
TRBJ2-7,TRBV2,.,TRBD1,TGTGCCAGCAGTGCCCCGGGACAGGGGGCTTACGAGCAGTACTTC,CASSAPGQGAYEQYF
TRBJ2-5,TRBV4-2,few,TRBD1,TGTGCCAGCAGCCAAGGGGACAGTGAAGAGACCCAGTACTTC,CASSQGDSEETQYF
TRBJ1-3,TRBV19,.,.,TGTGCCAGTAGCTCCGGGACAACGGGGACCTCTGGAAACACCATATATTTT,CASSSGTTGTSGNTIYF
TRBJ1-6,TRBV7-8,.,.,TGTGCCAGCAGCTTAGAGGTGGTTGGTAATTCACCCCTCCACTTT,CASSLEVVGNSPLHF
TRBJ2-7,TRBV7-8,.,.,TGTGCCAGCAACTTAGGGCCGGGCTACGAGCAGTACTTC,CASNLGPGYEQYF
TRBJ2-3,TRBV28,once,.,TGTGCCAGCAGTTTCGTCCTCAGGGGCGCTAGCACAGATACGCAGTATTTT,CASSFVLRGASTDTQYF
TRBJ1-1,TRBV7-9,.,.,TGTGCCAGCAGCCAATCTAACAGGAACACTGAAGCTTTCTTT,CASSQSNRNTEAFF
TRBJ1-5,TRBV6-1,.,.,TGTGCCAGCAGTGATTATCAGCCCCAGCATTTT,CASSDYQPQHF
TRBJ2-5,TRBV19,once,TRBD2,TGTGCCAGTAGTATCGGACTAGCGGGAACCATAGGAGAGACCCAGTACTTC,CASSIGLAGTIGETQYF
TRBJ2-2,TRBV5-1,.,TRBD2,TGCGCCAGCAGCTTGGCAGCGGGAGGTAACACCGGGGAGCTGTTTTTT,CASSLAAGGNTGELFF
TRBJ2-7,TRBV5-5,.,TRBD2,TGTGCCAGCAGCCGGACTAGCGGAAACTCCTACGAGCAGTACTTC,CASSRTSGNSYEQYF
TRBJ1-5,TRBV5-5,.,.,TGTGCCAGCAGCCGGAGGGGGGACCGAGATCAGCCCCAGCATTTT,CASSRRGDRDQPQHF
TRBJ1-2,TRBV7-8,.,.,TGTGCCAGCAGCTTAGGAGTGGGTGAAAACTATGGCTACACCTTC,CASSLGVGENYGYTF
TRBJ2-3,TRBV6-1,.,.,TGTGCCTCGCTTGATAGGGTTAGCACAGATACGCAGTATTTT,CASLDRVSTDTQYF
TRBJ2-1,TRBV11-3,.,.,TGTGCCAGCAGCTTAGGTCGAAGCGTTGAGCAGTTCTTC,CASSLGRSVEQFF
TRBJ2-3,TRBV7-7,.,.,TGTGCCAGCAGCCCCGGGCACGAGGGTTCAGATACGCAGTATTTT,CASSPGHEGSDTQYF
TRBJ2-3,TRBV5-6,few,.,TGTGCCAGCAGGGCGGGACCCGGCGTGCAGTATTTT,CASRAGPGVQYF
TRBJ1-5,TRBV6-5,.,.,TGTGCCAGCAGTCGCCGAGATCAGCCCCAGCATTTT,CASSRRDQPQHF
TRBJ2-7,TRBV6-1,few,.,TGTGCCAGCAGCACGGACGTCGAGCAGTACTTC,CASSTDVEQYF